Listed here are 18 T cell receptor beta chains from one sample, sequenced in a study of cytomegalovirus exposure and HLA in healthy donors. The PCR used 60 Vbeta and 13 Jbeta primers. Produced via immunoSEQ multiplex PCR; TCRdb's table is partial and in-frame only. The data hold 77,000 or so clones, with over 70% observed a single time. The sequenced sample consisted of PBMCs. Receptors were obtained from a man between 40 and 49 years old in good health and CMV-seronegative.

The V gene is TRBV6-5, the J gene TRBJ2-7, with TRBD2 identical over 9 bases. CDR3 length: 15 amino acids. J lost 6 bases, V lost 2 bases, and 8 bases had no gene match. Germline CDR1 MNHEY, CDR2 SVGAGI. CDR3 sequence reads: CASSYTASGIGEQYF. CDR3 in DNA: TGTGCCAGCAGTTACACGGCTAGCGGGATAGGCGAGCAGTACTTC.

The J gene is TRBJ2-3, the V gene TRBV5-1, with 11 bases fitting TRBD2. Germline CDR1 reads SGHRS; CDR2 reads YFSETQ. J lost 3 bases, V lost 1 base, and 10 bases had no gene match. CDR3 length: 18 residues. As DNA, the CDR3 is TGCGCCAGCAGCTTGACACTAGCGGGAGTCGGAGGGACAGATACGCAGTATTTT. Translated, it gives CASSLTLAGVGGTDTQYF.

The V gene is TRBV15, the J gene TRBJ1-5; D is unclear. This CDR3 has 17 amino acids. V lost 1 base and J lost 0, with 13 bases in between. Germline CDR1 LNHNV, CDR2 YYDKDF (reference sequence). CDR3 coding DNA: TGTGCCACCAGCAGAGTAACAACAGCCTATAGCAATCAGCCCCAGCATTTT. Translation: CATSRVTTAYSNQPQHF.

This chain connects TRBV9 to TRBJ2-5; D gene unclear. Germline-derived CDR1 and CDR2 are SGDLS and YYNGEE. The CDR3 sequence is 15 residues long. The V end was cut by 0 bases, the J end by 1 base, with 10 bases between. This CDR3 reads CASSVGSTSQETQYF. The DNA for the CDR3 is TGTGCCAGCAGCGTAGGCTCTACGAGCCAAGAGACCCAGTACTTC.

CDR3 residues: CASSRQGAQGTGELFF. DNA for the CDR3: TGTGCCAGCAGTCGACAGGGGGCGCAGGGCACCGGGGAGCTGTTTTTT. The chain couples TRBV6-6 to TRBJ2-2; 10 bases are shared with TRBD1. The CDR3 sequence is 16 residues long. J was trimmed by 4 bases and V by 5 bases; bases with no gene match: 7. The germline V gene has CDR1 MNHNY and CDR2 SVGAGI (reference sequence).

The V gene is TRBV2, the J gene TRBJ1-1; a possible D gene is TRBD1 (5 bases). In germline, CDR1 is SNHLY, CDR2 FYNNEI. There are 11 residues in the CDR3. V was shortened by 2 bases and J by 11 bases, with 9 bases between the two germline ends. The DNA for the CDR3 is TGTGCCAGCAGTGAATGGGGCAGGGCTTTCTTT. Residues: CASSEWGRAFF.

This clone turned up a few times. The genes are TRBV30 and TRBJ2-3, with D uncertain. Germline values: CDR1 GTSNPN, CDR2 SVGIG (reference sequence). This CDR3 is built from 11 residues. The V end lost 8 bases, the J end lost 0 bases, and 6 bases lay between the germline ends. The CDR3 sequence: CALMSTDTQYF. CDR3 in DNA: TGTGCCCTTATGAGCACAGATACGCAGTATTTT.

The chain combines TRBV19 with TRBJ1-1, with unresolved D. Trimming left V 10 bases short and J 0 bases short, with 6 bases between. The CDR3 is made up of 11 amino acids. Looked up from germline, CDR1 is LNHDA and CDR2 is SQIVND (reference sequence). Here the CDR3 reads CATSVNTEAFF. The CDR3 nucleotides read TGTGCCACCTCAGTGAACACTGAAGCTTTCTTT. The full variable domain, completed using reference TRBV19 and TRBJ1-1, is DGGITQSPKYLFRKEGQNVTLSCEQNLNHDAMYWYRQDPGQGLRLIYYSQIVNDFQKGDIAEGYSVSREKKESFPLTVTSAQKNPTAFYLCATSVNTEAFFGQGTRLTVV.

The chain has TRBV2 and TRBJ1-5; D gene unclear. The CDR3 runs to 14 residues. Germline CDR1 and CDR2: SNHLY and FYNNEI. V lost 6 bases to trimming and J lost 0 bases, with 9 bases between them. This CDR3 reads CASSAETSNQPQHF. CDR3 coding DNA: TGTGCCAGCAGCGCAGAAACTAGCAATCAGCCCCAGCATTTT.

This clone was found a few times. The chain is built from TRBV27 and TRBJ1-1, with TRBD1 as a possible D gene (5 bases). The V and J ends lost 5 bases and 1 base respectively, with 11 bases between them. Germline V CDR1 and CDR2: MNHEY, SMNVEV (reference sequence). The CDR3 runs 14 residues. The CDR3 reads CASSIIQGNTEAFF. CDR3 DNA: TGTGCCAGCAGTATAATTCAGGGGAACACTGAAGCTTTCTTT.

The chain uses TRBV15 and TRBJ2-1; tentative D call: TRBD2 (6 bases). This CDR3 spans 15 amino acids. The germline V gene has CDR1 LNHNV and CDR2 YYDKDF (reference sequence). V lost 0 bases, J lost 4 bases, and 10 bases lay in between. The CDR3 sequence is CATSRERGHYNEQFF. For the CDR3, the DNA is TGTGCCACCAGCAGAGAGCGGGGCCATTACAATGAGCAGTTCTTC.

This sequence joins TRBV5-1 and TRBJ1-2; D is uncertain. V was cut by 0 bases and J by 6 bases, with 15 bases left in between. This CDR3 contains 15 residues. Looked up from germline, CDR1 is SGHRS and CDR2 is YFSETQ. The CDR3 protein is CASSLGADPNDGYTF. In nucleotides, the CDR3 is TGCGCCAGCAGCTTGGGAGCGGATCCGAACGATGGCTACACCTTC.

Concerning this clone: Mismatch with germline at one junction end may stem from a read error. Distinct nucleotide sequences in the sample also encode this CDR3. The genes are TRBV4-1 and TRBJ1-1; D remains ambiguous. The CDR3 totals 13 residues. CDR1 and CDR2 (germline): MGHRA, YSYEKL. The CDR3 DNA is TGCGCTAGCAGCCAACCCATTGAGACTGAAGCTTTCTTT. Translated: CASSQPIETEAFF.

The rearrangement uses TRBV10-3 and TRBJ2-1; 9 bases fit TRBD2. Germline trimming cut 8 bases from V and 2 bases from J; bases unmatched to any gene: 7. The CDR3 covers 15 residues. Germline V lookup: CDR1 ENHRY, CDR2 SYGVKD. The CDR3 protein is CAIGWASGAYNEQFF. DNA of the CDR3: TGTGCCATCGGTTGGGCTAGCGGGGCCTACAATGAGCAGTTCTTC.

Remarks on this clone: A junction boundary mismatches the germline segment, possibly from a read error. This rearrangement joins TRBV7-9 to TRBJ2-2; D is possibly TRBD1 (6 bases). This CDR3 is built from 19 residues. CDR1 is SEHNR, CDR2 FQNEAQ, per germline (reference sequence). The CDR3 DNA reads TGTTCCAGCACCGATATCAAAGTGGAAGGGGGATCGTACACCGGGGAGCTGTTTTTT. Protein: CSSTDIKVEGGSYTGELFF.

The chain links TRBV5-1 to TRBJ2-1, with a possible D match to TRBD1 (6 bases). The V end was cut by 4 bases, the J end by 0 bases, with 11 bases between. The CDR3 length is 15 residues. Germline V gives CDR1 SGHRS, CDR2 YFSETQ. CDR3 loop: CASSIQGSSYNEQFF. The CDR3 DNA follows: TGCGCCAGCAGCATACAGGGTAGCTCCTACAATGAGCAGTTCTTC.

The chain carries TRBV6-4 and TRBJ2-4; 8 nucleotides agree with TRBD2. V lost 2 bases to trimming and J lost 6 bases; unmatched junction nucleotides: 3. The CDR3 length is 14 residues. CDR1 is MRHNA, CDR2 SNTAGT, per germline. The CDR3 reads CASSDEREPNIQYF. The CDR3 DNA follows: TGTGCCAGCAGTGACGAGCGGGAGCCAAACATTCAGTACTTC.

This chain connects TRBV11-1 to TRBJ2-7, with 9 bases aligning to TRBD1. V dropped 5 bases and J dropped 6; count of bases not matched to a gene: 14. The CDR3 sequence is 16 residues long. The V gene's germline CDR1 is SGHAT and CDR2 FQDESV (reference sequence). The CDR3 bases are TGTGCCAGCAGCCCATCAATTATGGACAGGGGAGGCGAGCAGTACTTC. It encodes CASSPSIMDRGGEQYF.